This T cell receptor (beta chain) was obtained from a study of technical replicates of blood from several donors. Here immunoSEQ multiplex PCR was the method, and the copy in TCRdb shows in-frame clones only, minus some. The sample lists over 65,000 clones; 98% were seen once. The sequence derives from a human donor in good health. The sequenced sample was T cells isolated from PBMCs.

The DNA for the CDR3 is TGTGCCAGCAGTGCTAGCTACGGTGAGCAGTTCTTC. It specifies CASSASYGEQFF. The rearrangement links TRBV9 to TRBJ2-1; D possibly corresponds to TRBD2 (5 bases). The CDR3 runs to 12 residues. Germline values: CDR1 SGDLS, CDR2 YYNGEE. V shed 5 bases and J shed 9 bases, with 12 bases lying between them.